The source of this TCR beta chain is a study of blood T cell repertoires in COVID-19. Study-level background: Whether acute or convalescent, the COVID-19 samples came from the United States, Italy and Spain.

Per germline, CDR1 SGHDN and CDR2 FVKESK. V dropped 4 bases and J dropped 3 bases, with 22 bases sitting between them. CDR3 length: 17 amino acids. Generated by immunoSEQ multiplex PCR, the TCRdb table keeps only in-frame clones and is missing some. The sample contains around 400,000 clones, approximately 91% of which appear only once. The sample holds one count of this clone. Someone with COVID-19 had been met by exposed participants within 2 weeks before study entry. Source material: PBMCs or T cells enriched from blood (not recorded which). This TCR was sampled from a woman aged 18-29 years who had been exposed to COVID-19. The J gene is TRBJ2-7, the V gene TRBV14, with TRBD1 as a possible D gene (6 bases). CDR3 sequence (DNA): TGTGCCAGCAGCCCCCGAGGCAGGGGCATTGAGGACTACGAGCAGTACTTC. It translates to CASSPRGRGIEDYEQYF.